The 13 T cell receptor beta chains in this list originate from one sample, sequenced in a study of read filtering for tumor transcriptome and immune sequencing. This library used roughly 0.4 ug RNA and molecular barcoded adaptors spanning alpha/delta and beta/gamma chains. TCRdb reprocessed the reads via MiXCR and lists one record per CDR3 protein. The data show roughly 82,000 distinct CDR3 sequences, 9% to 15% seen once. Material for sequencing was a population of CD138-negative cells sorted from bone marrow. The receptors derive from a donor aged 40 or over with multiple myeloma.

This clonotype was recorded at least ten times. The chain employs TRBV25-1 and TRBJ2-3; 7 positions agree with TRBD1. V lost 5 bases to trimming and J lost 3 bases; unmatched junction nucleotides: 8. In germline, CDR1 is MGHDK, CDR2 SYGVNS. The CDR3 totals 15 residues. Here the CDR3 DNA reads TGTGCCAGCAGTCCACAGGGGATGTTAACAGATACGCAGTATTTT. It yields the protein CASSPQGMLTDTQYF.

Comments on this clonotype: This clone may be a read error of a much larger clone one base away. This chain connects TRBV5-1 to TRBJ2-5, with TRBD1 matching 9 bases. The ends lost 6 bases at V and 1 base at J; junction bases unmatched: 7. Per germline, CDR1 SGHRS and CDR2 YFSETQ. This CDR3 is built from 15 residues. The CDR3 sequence: CASTGQGLFQETQYF. Here the CDR3 DNA reads TGCGCCAGCACAGGACAGGGGTTGTTCCAAGAGACCCAGTACTTC.

Comments on this clonotype: This CDR3 is missing its conserved last phenylalanine or tryptophan, likely due to a read error. The chain joins TRBV7-3 to TRBJ2-1, with 10 bases matching TRBD2. The ends lost 5 bases at V and 7 bases at J; junction bases unmatched: 8. Germline CDR1 and CDR2: SGHTA and FQGTGA. This CDR3 spans 15 amino acids. CDR3 protein: CASSLILAGINEQFL. In nucleotides, the CDR3 is TGTGCCAGCAGCCTTATACTAGCGGGAATTAATGAGCAGTTCCTC.

This clonotype was found many times. The chain employs TRBV2 and TRBJ2-7; D call uncertain. The CDR3 runs to 11 residues. In germline, CDR1 is SNHLY, CDR2 FYNNEI. The V end lost 3 bases, the J end lost 4 bases, and 4 bases lay between the germline ends. CDR3 DNA sequence: TGTGCCAGCAGTGAGGGATACGAGCAGTACTTC. This gives the protein CASSEGYEQYF.

In this sample, this clonotype turned up many times. The rearrangement uses TRBV14 and TRBJ2-3, with D possibly being TRBD1 (5 bases). The CDR3 covers 13 residues. Per germline, CDR1 SGHDN and CDR2 FVKESK. V was trimmed by 4 bases and J by 2 bases, leaving 7 bases between them. CDR3 residues: CASSPRATDTQYF. The CDR3 nucleotides read TGTGCCAGCAGCCCCAGGGCCACAGATACGCAGTATTTT. The variable domain in full, with the rest retrieved from reference TRBV14 and TRBJ2-3, is EAGVTQFPSHSVIEKGQTVTLRCDPISGHDNLYWYRRVMGKEIKFLLHFVKESKQDESGMPNNRFLAERTGGTYSTLKVQPAELEDSGVYFCASSPRATDTQYFGPGTRLTVL.

A few counts support this clonotype. Lacking the conserved final phenylalanine or tryptophan, this CDR3 likely reflects a read error. The rearrangement links TRBV12-3 or TRBV12-4 to TRBJ1-5; the D gene is possibly TRBD1 (6 bases). V was clipped by 1 base and J by 1 base, with 8 bases between them. The CDR3 contains 15 residues. The chain's CDR3 is CASSLGGGSNQPQHL. CDR3 nucleotides: TGTGCCAGCAGTTTAGGCGGGGGCAGCAATCAGCCCCAGCATCTT.

This clonotype was detected ten times or more. The chain joins TRBV12-3 or TRBV12-4 to TRBJ1-1, with TRBD1 matching 8 bases. There are 12 residues in the CDR3. V lost 5 bases to trimming and J lost 12 bases; unmatched junction nucleotides: 8. The CDR3 region has the DNA TGTGCCAGCAGTCGCGGACAGGGAATGTCTTTCTTT. Protein: CASSRGQGMSFF.

A word on this clonotype: This may be a read error: a much more frequent sequence differs by one nucleotide. The chain combines TRBV9 with TRBJ2-2, with 7 bases identical to TRBD1. CDR1 and CDR2 from the germline V gene are SGDLS and YYNGEE. The junction had 12 bases not matched to a gene; V was cut back by 10 bases and J by 6 bases. This CDR3 has 14 amino acids. CDR3 DNA: TGTGCCTGCAACGGACAGGAAGCTGCCGGGGAGCTGTTTTTT. Translating gives CACNGQEAAGELFF.

This clonotype showed up many times. The chain recombines TRBV28 with TRBJ2-2, with D tentatively TRBD1 (6 bases). Trimming shortened V by 5 bases and J by 7 bases, and 14 bases separated the two germline ends. Germline assignment: CDR1 MDHEN and CDR2 SYDVKM. The CDR3 loop spans 14 amino acids. This chain's CDR3 is CASSPQSTGGELFF. As DNA, the CDR3 is TGTGCCAGCAGTCCACAATCGACAGGCGGGGAGCTGTTTTTT.

This clonotype was seen many times. The gene calls are TRBV20-1 and TRBJ2-1; 8 bases line up with TRBD2. This CDR3 spans 14 amino acids. In germline, CDR1 is DFQATT, CDR2 SNEGSKA (reference sequence). The junction had 4 bases not matched to a gene; V was cut back by 2 bases and J by 4 bases. The CDR3 sequence: CSARPSGRYNEQFF. CDR3 DNA sequence: TGCAGTGCTAGACCTAGCGGGCGGTACAATGAGCAGTTCTTC.

About this clonotype: This may be a read error, as it is one base from a much larger clone. The chain employs TRBV9 and TRBJ1-1; maybe TRBD1 (5 bases). The germline V gene encodes CDR1 SGDLS and CDR2 YYNGEE. This CDR3 has 14 amino acids. This CDR3 reads CASSLQVVSTEALF. For the CDR3, the DNA is TGTGCCAGCAGCTTACAGGTTGTTAGCACTGAAGCTCTCTTT. The variable domain in full, completed from reference TRBV9 and TRBJ1-1, reads DSGVTQTPKHLITATGQRVTLRCSPRSGDLSVYWYQQSLDQGLQFLIQYYNGEERAKGNILERFSAQQFPDLHSELNLSSLELGDSALYFCASSLQVVSTEALFGQGTRLTVV.

This clonotype was observed at least ten times. The chain employs TRBV29-1 and TRBJ1-3; D unresolved. This CDR3 is built from 11 residues. The V end lost 4 bases, the J end lost 4 bases, and 5 bases lay between the germline ends. In germline, CDR1 is SQVTM, CDR2 ANQGSEA. DNA for the CDR3: TGCAGCGTTGCCGTCGGAAACACCATATATTTT. This sequence encodes CSVAVGNTIYF. The full variable domain, completed using reference TRBV29-1 and TRBJ1-3, is SAVISQKPSRDICQRGTSLTIQCQVDSQVTMMFWYRQQPGQSLTLIATANQGSEATYESGFVIDKFPISRPNLTFSTLTVSNMSPEDSSIYLCSVAVGNTIYFGEGSWLTVV.

This clonotype was seen repeatedly, ten times or more. This rearrangement joins TRBV2 to TRBJ2-7; D ambiguous. Trimming took off 7 bases at V and 7 bases at J, with 17 bases between the two ends. The length of the CDR3 is 13 residues. Germline V gene sequence: CDR1 SNHLY, CDR2 FYNNEI. The CDR3 is CASKENTVGEQYF. The CDR3 DNA sequence: TGTGCCAGCAAGGAGAACACCGTGGGGGAGCAGTACTTC. The full variable domain, completed using reference TRBV2 and TRBJ2-7, is EPEVTQTPSHQVTQMGQEVILRCVPISNHLYFYWYRQILGQKVEFLVSFYNNEISEKSEIFDDQFSVERPDGSNFTLKIRSTKLEDSAMYFCASKENTVGEQYFGPGTRLTVT.